This TCR beta chain was captured in a study of T cell responses to AZD1222 COVID-19 vaccine. Note on this clone: Its antigen is unidentified.

Regarding the study as a whole: The breadth and depth of Spike-specific TCRs increased once two AZD1222 doses had been given. Across spike, vaccine-associated CD4 TCRs were found, dominant at 160-218 and 743-854. Donors were largely white British and mainly female; clonal diversity was possibly underestimated.

The CDR3 is 16 residues long. V gave up 0 bases and J gave up 0 bases, with 13 bases separating them. The germline gives CDR1 SGHNT, CDR2 YYREEE (reference sequence). Using immunoSEQ multiplex PCR, the repertoire was profiled, and TCRdb retains in-frame clones only, with some absent. The sample includes 70,000 to 95,000 clones, about 86% of them seen just once. The chain joins TRBV5-4 to TRBJ2-7; perhaps TRBD2 as D (5 bases). This TCR came from an adult who received the AZD1222 COVID-19 vaccine. Material: peripheral blood, obtained 28 days after the second AZD1222 dose. The CDR3 DNA is TGTGCCAGCAGCTTGGTGCGAGCGGCCTTCTCCTACGAGCAGTACTTC. It yields the protein CASSLVRAAFSYEQYF.